This T cell receptor beta chain was identified in a study of radiation and T cells in renal cell carcinoma (dated by TCRdb to the early 2020s). In terms of the full investigation: The samples were drawn from a clinical trial, where primary renal cell carcinomas were treated with 15 Gy of stereotactic body radiation therapy and then removed by nephrectomy 4 weeks afterward. In total, 50 to 60 samples underwent TCR beta sequencing: about 25 tumors plus 27 peripheral blood samples. A total of 4,016,671 unique CDR3 nucleotide sequences, encoding 2.5 million to 3 million unique CDR3 amino acid sequences, were found across all 55 or so samples. The full study reports these points: Blood repertoire dynamics were not followed beyond 4 weeks after treatment. In blood, the top tumor clonotypes increased from baseline to 2 weeks after radiation and then shrank by 4 weeks, which suggests a temporary expansion of tumor-resident clones. Effects of radiation dose or scheduling on the TCR repertoire could not be addressed with the single-armed trial design. Because pretreatment tumor biopsies were not available, the study could not determine whether clonotypes were already present within the tumor at baseline.

Remarks on this clone: There is no known antigen for this receptor. Per-base quality was not reported, and no clone a single base away is much larger than it.

The CDR1 and CDR2 encoded by the germline V gene (reference sequence) are MNHEY and SMNVEV. Ends trimmed: V by 8 bases, J by 2 bases; bases unmatched to a gene: 5. The CDR3 spans 15 residues, from the cysteine through the phenylalanine. This entry keeps only the CDR3 DNA: 45 bases, framed from base 1. Reading the label with the study, this specimen's time point is: blood 2 weeks post-SBRT. Interpreted using the paper, the treatment or condition label stands for: 15 Gy SBRT to primary tumor, nephrectomy 4 weeks later. To track tumor-enriched clonotypes, serial peripheral blood was sampled from radiation-treated patients at baseline and at 2 weeks and 4 weeks after SBRT. All patients had renal cell carcinoma with clear cell pathology. Genomic DNA for TCR sequencing was prepared using the QIAamp DNA Blood Mini Kit (Qiagen). Samples were included in the analyses only if all quality control checks were passed.

TCR beta libraries were generated from genomic DNA with the immunoSEQ kit, following the manufacturer's recommendations. Library preparation used a first multiplex PCR with proprietary primers, then a second PCR adding unique barcodes, with bead cleanups after each round. Each sample batch included a kit-provided positive control reaction and a negative control reaction. The final libraries underwent checking on an Agilent 4200 TapeStation D1000 ScreenTape, volumetric pooling, and quantification by qPCR. An Illumina NextSeq500 fitted with a MidOutput 150-cycle cartridge performed the sequencing, running 156 Read1 cycles and 15 Index1 cycles with the kit's custom primers. The pooled library was loaded at 0.8 to 1 pM, with a 20% PhiX control spiked in. On the authors' methods: Vendor-processed data were analyzed in R, with a clonotype defined as all T cells sharing the same CDR3 nucleotide sequence. For clone abundance analyses, frequencies were normalized to the 10,000 most abundant clones in each sample. Public T cell clones, which averaged fewer than five per sample, were removed prior to analysis. Tumor-enriched and baseline blood-enriched clonotypes were defined by at least a 32-fold difference in abundance between compartments. Clonotypes expanded or contracted between blood time points were identified with a beta-binomial differential abundance model. Tumor-blood repertoire similarity was measured with the Baroni-Urbani and Buser coefficient, and group comparisons used two-tailed Wilcoxon tests in R. TCRdb obtained this table from immuneACCESS and retained in-frame rearrangements with V and J assigned. These tables miss some clones; where compared with another copy, unresolved V genes account for less than half of the shortfall, and the remainder is unexplained. The DNA was the basis for D and trimming; V, J and clone size are from that table. For this sample there are some 120,000 clones; approximately 90% appear just once. The ten largest clones represent about 5% of the sample.

Recombination connected TRBV27 to TRBJ2-1; 11 nucleotides in the junction match TRBD2. This material consisted of blood, taken from a patient whose treatment included radiotherapy and nephrectomy. The source of this sequence is an older woman with renal cell carcinoma. The CDR3 loop reads CASLQLAGAYNEQFF. The DNA sequence follows: TGTGCCAGCCTACAACTAGCGGGGGCCTACAATGAGCAGTTCTTC.